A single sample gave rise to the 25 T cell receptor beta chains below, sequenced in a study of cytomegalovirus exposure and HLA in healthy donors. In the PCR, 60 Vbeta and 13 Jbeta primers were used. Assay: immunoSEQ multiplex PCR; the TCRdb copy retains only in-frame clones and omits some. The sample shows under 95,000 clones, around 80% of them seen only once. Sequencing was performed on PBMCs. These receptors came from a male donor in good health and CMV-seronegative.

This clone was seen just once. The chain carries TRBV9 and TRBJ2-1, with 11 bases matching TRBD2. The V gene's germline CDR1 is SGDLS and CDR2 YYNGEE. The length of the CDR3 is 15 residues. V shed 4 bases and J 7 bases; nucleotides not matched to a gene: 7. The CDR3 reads CASSTTSGSANEQFF. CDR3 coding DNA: TGTGCCAGCAGCACCACTAGCGGGAGTGCGAATGAGCAGTTCTTC.

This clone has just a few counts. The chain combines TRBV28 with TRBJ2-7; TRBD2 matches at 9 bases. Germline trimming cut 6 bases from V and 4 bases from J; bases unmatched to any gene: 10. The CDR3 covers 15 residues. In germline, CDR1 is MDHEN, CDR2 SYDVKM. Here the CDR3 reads CASREQIAGAYEQYF. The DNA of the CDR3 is TGTGCCAGCAGGGAGCAGATAGCGGGAGCGTACGAGCAGTACTTC.

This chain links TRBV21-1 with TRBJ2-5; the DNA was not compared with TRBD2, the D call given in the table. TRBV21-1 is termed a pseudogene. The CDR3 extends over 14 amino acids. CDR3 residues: CASSSHGGQETQYF. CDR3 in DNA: TGTGCCAGCAGCTCCCACGGGGGACAAGAGACCCAGTACTTC.

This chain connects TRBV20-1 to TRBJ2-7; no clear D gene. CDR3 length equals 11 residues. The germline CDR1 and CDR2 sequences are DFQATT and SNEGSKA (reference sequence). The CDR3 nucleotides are TGCAGCACTAAGTTAGGCTACGAGCAGTACTTC. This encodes CSTKLGYEQYF.

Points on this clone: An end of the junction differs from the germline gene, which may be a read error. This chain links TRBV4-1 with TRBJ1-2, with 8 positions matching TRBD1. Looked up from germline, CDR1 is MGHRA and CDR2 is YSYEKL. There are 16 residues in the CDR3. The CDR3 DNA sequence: TGCGCCAGCAGCCAAGATCTTAGGACAGGGAACTATGGCTACCCCTTC. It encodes CASSQDLRTGNYGYPF.

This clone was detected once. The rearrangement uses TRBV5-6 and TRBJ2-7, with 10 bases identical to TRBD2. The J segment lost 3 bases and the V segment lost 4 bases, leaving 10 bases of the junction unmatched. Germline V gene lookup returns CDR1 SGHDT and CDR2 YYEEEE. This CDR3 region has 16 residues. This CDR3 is CASSRSPTSGYYEQYF. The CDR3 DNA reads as TGTGCCAGCAGCCGAAGCCCGACTAGCGGGTACTACGAGCAGTACTTC.

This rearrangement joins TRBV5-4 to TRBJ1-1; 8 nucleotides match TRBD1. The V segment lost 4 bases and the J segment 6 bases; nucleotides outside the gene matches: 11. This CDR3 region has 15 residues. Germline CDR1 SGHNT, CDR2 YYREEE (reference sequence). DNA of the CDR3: TGTGCCAGCAGCATAGACAGGGGAGGTTTGGCTGAAGCTTTCTTT. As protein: CASSIDRGGLAEAFF.

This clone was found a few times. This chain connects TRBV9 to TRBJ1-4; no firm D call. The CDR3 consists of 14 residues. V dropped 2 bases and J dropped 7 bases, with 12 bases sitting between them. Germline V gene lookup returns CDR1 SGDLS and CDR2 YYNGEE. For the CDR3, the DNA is TGTGCCAGCAGCGTCTCGGGCGGGAGTGAAAAACTGTTTTTT. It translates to CASSVSGGSEKLFF.

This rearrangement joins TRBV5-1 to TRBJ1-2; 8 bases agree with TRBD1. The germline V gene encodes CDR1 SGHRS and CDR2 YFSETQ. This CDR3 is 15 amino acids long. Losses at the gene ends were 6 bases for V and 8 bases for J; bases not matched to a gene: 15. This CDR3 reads CASTVGGQVFSGYTF. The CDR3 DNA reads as TGCGCCAGCACGGTAGGGGGACAGGTCTTTTCCGGCTACACCTTC.

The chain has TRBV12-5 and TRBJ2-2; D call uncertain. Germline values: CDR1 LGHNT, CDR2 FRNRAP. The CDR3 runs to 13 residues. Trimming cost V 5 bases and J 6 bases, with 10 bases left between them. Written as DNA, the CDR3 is TGTGCTAGTGGTCCCGATGGCCCCGGGGAGCTGTTTTTT. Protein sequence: CASGPDGPGELFF. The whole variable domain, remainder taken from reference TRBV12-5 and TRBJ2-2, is DARVTQTPRHKVTEMGQEVTMRCQPILGHNTVFWYRQTMMQGLELLAYFRNRAPLDDSGMPKDRFSAEMPDATLATLKIQPSEPRDSAVYFCASGPDGPGELFFGEGSRLTVL.

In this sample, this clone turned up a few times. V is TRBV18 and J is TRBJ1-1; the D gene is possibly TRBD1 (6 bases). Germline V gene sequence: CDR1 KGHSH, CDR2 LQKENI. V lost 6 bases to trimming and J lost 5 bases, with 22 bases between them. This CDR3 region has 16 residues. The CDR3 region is CASSRGGRGARTEAFF. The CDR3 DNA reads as TGTGCCAGCTCGCGGGGGGGCAGGGGCGCGAGAACTGAAGCTTTCTTT.

The CDR3 reads CASSSTSGRFEQYF. CDR3 coding DNA: TGTGCCAGCAGCTCGACTAGCGGGAGGTTCGAGCAGTACTTC. The chain recombines TRBV7-2 with TRBJ2-7, with 13 bases aligning to TRBD2. The junction had 3 bases not matched to a gene; V was cut back by 4 bases and J by 6 bases. CDR3 size: 14 residues. CDR1 is SGHTA and CDR2 is FQGNSA in the germline V gene. Complete variable domain (other parts from reference TRBV7-2 and TRBJ2-7): GAGVSQSPSNKVTEKGKDVELRCDPISGHTALYWYRQSLGQGLEFLIYFQGNSAPDKSGLPSDRFSAERTGGSVSTLTIQRTQQEDSAVYLCASSSTSGRFEQYFGPGTRLTVT.

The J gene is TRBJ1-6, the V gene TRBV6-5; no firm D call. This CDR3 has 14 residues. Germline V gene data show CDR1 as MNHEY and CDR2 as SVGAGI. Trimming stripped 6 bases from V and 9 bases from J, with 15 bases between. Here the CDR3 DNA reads TGTGCCAGCAGACCAAGTTACGGACTTTCACCCCTCCACTTT. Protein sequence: CASRPSYGLSPLHF.

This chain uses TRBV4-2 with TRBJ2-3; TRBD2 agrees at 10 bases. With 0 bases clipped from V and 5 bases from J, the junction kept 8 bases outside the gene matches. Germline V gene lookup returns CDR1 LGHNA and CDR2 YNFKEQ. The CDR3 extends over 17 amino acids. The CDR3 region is CASSQEPPSGRKDTQYF. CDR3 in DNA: TGTGCCAGCAGCCAAGAACCCCCTAGCGGGAGAAAAGATACGCAGTATTTT.

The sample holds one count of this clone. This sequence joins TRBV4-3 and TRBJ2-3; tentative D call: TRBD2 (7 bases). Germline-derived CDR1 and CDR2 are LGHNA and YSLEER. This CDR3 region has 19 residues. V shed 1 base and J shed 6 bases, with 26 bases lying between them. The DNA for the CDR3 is TGCGCCAGCAGCCAAGTGGGTCGAGCTAAGGGGGGGGGCCTCGATACGCAGTATTTT. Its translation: CASSQVGRAKGGGLDTQYF.

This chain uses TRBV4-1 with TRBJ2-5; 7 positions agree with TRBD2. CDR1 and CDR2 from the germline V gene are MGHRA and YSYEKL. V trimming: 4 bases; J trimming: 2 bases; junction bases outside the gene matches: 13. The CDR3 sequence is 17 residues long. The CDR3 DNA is TGCGCCAGCAGCCCCCCTTTAGGCGGGAGACGGCAAGAGACCCAGTACTTC. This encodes CASSPPLGGRRQETQYF.

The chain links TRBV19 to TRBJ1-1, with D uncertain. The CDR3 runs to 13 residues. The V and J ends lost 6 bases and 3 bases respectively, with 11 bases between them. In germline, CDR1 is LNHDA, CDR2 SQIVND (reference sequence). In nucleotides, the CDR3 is TGTGCCAGTAGCCTCGCGCGTGACACTGAAGCTTTCTTT. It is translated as CASSLARDTEAFF.

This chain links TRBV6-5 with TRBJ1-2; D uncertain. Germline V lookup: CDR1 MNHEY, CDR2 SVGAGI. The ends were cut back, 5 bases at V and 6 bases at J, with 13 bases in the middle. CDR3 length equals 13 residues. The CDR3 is CASSEGGSHGYTF. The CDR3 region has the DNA TGTGCCAGCAGTGAAGGAGGGAGTCATGGCTACACCTTC.

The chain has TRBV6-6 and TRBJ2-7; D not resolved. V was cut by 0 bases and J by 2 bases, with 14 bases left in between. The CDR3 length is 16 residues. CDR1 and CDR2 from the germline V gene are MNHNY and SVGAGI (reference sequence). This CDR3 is CASSYSSDHAPYEQYF. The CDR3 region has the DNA TGTGCCAGCAGTTACTCGAGCGACCACGCCCCCTACGAGCAGTACTTC.

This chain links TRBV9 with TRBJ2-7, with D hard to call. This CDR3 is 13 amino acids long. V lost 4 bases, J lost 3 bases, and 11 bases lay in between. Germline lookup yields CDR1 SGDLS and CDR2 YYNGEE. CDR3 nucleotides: TGTGCCAGCAGCCCATACGGAGTCTACGAGCAGTACTTC. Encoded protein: CASSPYGVYEQYF. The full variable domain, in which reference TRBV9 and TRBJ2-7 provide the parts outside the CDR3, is DSGVTQTPKHLITATGQRVTLRCSPRSGDLSVYWYQQSLDQGLQFLIQYYNGEERAKGNILERFSAQQFPDLHSELNLSSLELGDSALYFCASSPYGVYEQYFGPGTRLTVT.

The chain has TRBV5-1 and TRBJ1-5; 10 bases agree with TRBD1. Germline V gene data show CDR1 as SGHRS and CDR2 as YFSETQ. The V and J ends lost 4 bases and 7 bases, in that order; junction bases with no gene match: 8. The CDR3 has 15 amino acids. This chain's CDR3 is CASSLGTGDGQPQHF. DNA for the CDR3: TGCGCCAGCAGCCTCGGGACAGGGGACGGGCAGCCCCAGCATTTT.

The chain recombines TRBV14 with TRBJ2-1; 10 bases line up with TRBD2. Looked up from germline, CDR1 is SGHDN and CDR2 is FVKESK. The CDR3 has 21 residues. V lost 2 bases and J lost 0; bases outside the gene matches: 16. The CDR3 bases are TGTGCCAGCAGCCAATGGCGGGCTAGCGGGAGTCCTTGGGGCTCCTACAATGAGCAGTTCTTC. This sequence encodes CASSQWRASGSPWGSYNEQFF.

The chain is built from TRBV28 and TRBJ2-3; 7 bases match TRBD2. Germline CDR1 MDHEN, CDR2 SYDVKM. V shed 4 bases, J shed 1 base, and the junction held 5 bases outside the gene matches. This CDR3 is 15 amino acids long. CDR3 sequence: CASSSLAGGTDTQYF. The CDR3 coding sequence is TGTGCCAGCAGTTCTTTAGCGGGCGGCACAGATACGCAGTATTTT.

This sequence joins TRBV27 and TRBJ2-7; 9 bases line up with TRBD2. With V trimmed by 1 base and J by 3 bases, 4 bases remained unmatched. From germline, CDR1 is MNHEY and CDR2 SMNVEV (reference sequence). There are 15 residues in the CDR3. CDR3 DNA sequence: TGTGCCAGCAGTTTATTGGCGGGAGGGTTCTACGAGCAGTACTTC. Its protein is CASSLLAGGFYEQYF.

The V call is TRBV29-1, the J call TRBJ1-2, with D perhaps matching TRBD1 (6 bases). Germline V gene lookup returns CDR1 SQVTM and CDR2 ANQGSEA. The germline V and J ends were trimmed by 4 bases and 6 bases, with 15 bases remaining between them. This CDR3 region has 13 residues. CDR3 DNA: TGCAGCGTTGTCGGACAGTTTGCAGATGGCTACACCTTC. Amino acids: CSVVGQFADGYTF.